This TCR beta chain was found in a study of OX40 agonist ivuxolimab in advanced cancers. The method was immunoSEQ multiplex PCR; TCRdb's version includes in-frame clones alone and lacks a portion of them. This table holds about 53,000 clones, about 88% found once. CDR3 length: 17 residues. The germline V gene has CDR1 GTSNPN and CDR2 SVGIG (reference sequence). V lost 1 base and J 0 bases, leaving 16 bases between the germline ends. This specimen consisted of CD4+ or CD8+ T cells sorted from blood, obtained in a trial of the OX40 agonist ivuxolimab. The clonotype was recovered from an adult with an advanced solid tumor such as melanoma, head and neck, liver or kidney cancer. This chain connects TRBV30 to TRBJ1-3, with a weak D call TRBD1 (5 bases). The CDR3 sequence is CAWSALTTASSGNTIYF. DNA of the CDR3: TGTGCCTGGAGTGCTCTAACGACAGCGAGCTCTGGAAACACCATATATTTT.